Shown below are 25 T cell receptor beta chains from a single sample sequenced in a study of T-cell memory formation after mild COVID-19. One entry per CDR3 protein results from TCRdb running MiXCR on the 5' RACE reads. The table lists approximately 300,000 distinct CDR3 sequences, approximately 8% of them singletons, with less than 25% in the top ten. Sequencing was done on a sample of PBMCs or a T cell subset sorted from them (not recorded which). These receptors were obtained from a man younger than 30 who had mild COVID-19 (a few samples of this study predate the infection). Cell type and time point are not known.

This clonotype was seen many times. The V and J genes are TRBV11-2 and TRBJ2-2, with 11 bases identical to TRBD2. The CDR3 is made up of 16 amino acids. V lost 4 bases to trimming and J lost 3 bases; unmatched junction nucleotides: 4. Per germline, CDR1 SGHAT and CDR2 FQNNGV. The chain's CDR3 is CASSSGLAGDTGELFF. The CDR3 DNA reads TGTGCCAGCAGCTCAGGACTAGCGGGTGACACCGGGGAGCTGTTTTTT.

This clonotype occurred many times. The chain links TRBV21-1 to TRBJ2-2; the table's D call, TRBD1, has no DNA check behind it. TRBV21-1 is marked as a pseudogene. The CDR3 has 15 amino acids. CDR3 protein: CASSKEQGNTGELFF. Here the CDR3 DNA reads TGTGCCAGCAGCAAAGAACAGGGAAACACCGGGGAGCTGTTTTTT.

This clonotype came up a few times. The chain carries TRBV4-2 and TRBJ2-5; D is perhaps TRBD1 or TRBD2 (5 bases each). This CDR3 spans 15 amino acids. The V and J ends lost 1 base and 3 bases respectively, with 12 bases between them. Germline CDR1 is LGHNA and CDR2 is YNFKEQ. CDR3 residues: CASSQVKRGEETQYF. The CDR3 DNA follows: TGTGCCAGCAGCCAAGTTAAGAGGGGAGAAGAGACCCAGTACTTC.

This clonotype appeared many times. The CDR3 is CASSFQGRTTEAFF. For the CDR3, the DNA is TGCGCCAGCAGCTTCCAGGGGCGGACCACTGAAGCTTTCTTT. V gene TRBV5-1 combines with J gene TRBJ1-1; weak D call: TRBD1 (6 bases). Germline loops: CDR1 SGHRS, CDR2 YFSETQ. Between the trimmed V and J ends, which lost 2 bases and 4 bases, there was a span of 12 bases. The CDR3 contains 14 residues. Looking up the rest from reference TRBV5-1 and TRBJ1-1 gives the full variable domain: KAGVTQTPRYLIKTRGQQVTLSCSPISGHRSVSWYQQTPGQGLQFLFEYFSETQRNKGNFPGRFSGRQFSNSRSEMNVSTLELGDSALYLCASSFQGRTTEAFFGQGTRLTVV.

The CDR3 here is CATSDLGTGDGELFF. The CDR3 bases are TGTGCCACCAGTGATTTAGGGACAGGAGACGGGGAGCTGTTTTTT. The J gene is TRBJ2-2, the V gene TRBV24-1; 8 nucleotides match TRBD1. Unmatched junction bases numbered 4, after V lost 1 base and J lost 7 bases. Germline V gene lookup returns CDR1 KGHDR and CDR2 SFDVKD. There are 15 residues in the CDR3.

The J gene is TRBJ2-7, the V gene TRBV6-5; a weak D match, TRBD2 (6 bases). Trimming cost V 6 bases and J 0 bases, with 12 bases left between them. Germline V gives CDR1 MNHEY, CDR2 SVGAGI. The CDR3 contains 14 residues. CDR3: CASRPRDFSYEQYV. CDR3 DNA sequence: TGTGCCAGCAGGCCCCGGGACTTCTCCTACGAGCAGTACGTC.

This clonotype was picked up a small number of times. The rearrangement joins TRBV20-1 to TRBJ1-6, with 11 bases fitting TRBD1. Germline V CDR1 and CDR2: DFQATT, SNEGSKA (reference sequence). The CDR3 has 17 amino acids. The trim removed 6 bases at V and 7 bases at J, leaving 14 bases unmatched. In nucleotides, the CDR3 is TGCAGTGCATACAGGACAGGGGGCGCGGTTGGAAATTCACCCCTCCACTTT. This encodes CSAYRTGGAVGNSPLHF.

V and J are TRBV20-1 and TRBJ1-6, with 7 bases aligning to TRBD1. CDR1 and CDR2 from the germline V gene are DFQATT and SNEGSKA (reference sequence). The CDR3 spans 13 residues. The trim removed 3 bases at V and 9 bases at J, leaving 5 bases unmatched. CDR3 DNA sequence: TGCAGTGCTAGCACAGGGGCTGGTTCACCCCTCCACTTT. Its protein is CSASTGAGSPLHF.

This rearrangement joins TRBV29-1 to TRBJ2-7, with 7 bases fitting TRBD1. V trimming: 4 bases; J trimming: 4 bases; junction bases outside the gene matches: 16. Germline V lookup: CDR1 SQVTM, CDR2 ANQGSEA. The CDR3 covers 16 residues. The CDR3 region is CSVGPARTGAIYEQYF. CDR3 coding DNA: TGCAGCGTTGGGCCCGCGCGAACAGGGGCGATTTACGAGCAGTACTTC.

This clonotype was seen a handful of times. The chain uses TRBV5-1 and TRBJ1-5, with a tentative D call TRBD1 (6 bases). V shed 0 bases and J shed 7 bases, with 14 bases lying between them. The CDR3 sequence is 15 residues long. CDR1 is SGHRS, CDR2 YFSETQ, per germline. The CDR3 nucleotides read TGCGCCAGCAGCTTGGTTGGGGGGCCGGGGCAGCCCCAGCATTTT. Translated: CASSLVGGPGQPQHF.

This chain uses TRBV29-1 with TRBJ1-2, with D hard to call. Germline CDR1 and CDR2: SQVTM and ANQGSEA. V was shortened by 5 bases and J by 1 base, with 8 bases between the two germline ends. CDR3 length: 12 amino acids. This CDR3 reads CSVNHYNYGYTF. The CDR3, as DNA: TGCAGCGTTAATCATTATAACTATGGCTACACCTTC.

This clonotype was seen only a few times. The chain links TRBV6-6 to TRBJ2-1; unclear D gene. Trimming removed 1 base at V and 8 bases at J, with 9 bases between. The CDR3 spans 13 residues. CDR1 is MNHNY, CDR2 SVGAGI, per germline (reference sequence). CDR3 region: CASSYLGKDEQFF. The CDR3 DNA reads TGTGCCAGCAGTTACTTGGGGAAGGATGAGCAGTTCTTC.

The rearrangement links TRBV7-2 to TRBJ1-1; TRBD1 matches 7 bases. The CDR3 runs 15 residues. Germline CDR1 is SGHTA and CDR2 is FQGNSA. V shed 3 bases, J shed 1 base, and the junction held 5 bases outside the gene matches. For the CDR3, the DNA is TGTGCCAGCAGCTTTTACAGGGGTCCGAACACTGAAGCTTTCTTT. Translating it yields CASSFYRGPNTEAFF.

This clonotype turned up a few times. V and J are TRBV20-1 and TRBJ2-1; 10 bases match TRBD2. This CDR3 region has 16 residues. CDR1 and CDR2 from the germline V gene are DFQATT and SNEGSKA (reference sequence). V lost 8 bases and J lost 0; bases outside the gene matches: 10. CDR3 nucleotide sequence: TGCAGTAAGGGTAGCGGGGGGCAAAGCTCCTACAATGAGCAGTTCTTC. It specifies CSKGSGGQSSYNEQFF.

In its sample, this clonotype was seen many times. V gene TRBV2 combines with J gene TRBJ2-1; TRBD1 matches at 9 bases. Per the germline V gene, CDR1 is SNHLY and CDR2 is FYNNEI. V was pared by 7 bases and J by 8 bases, with 6 bases of the junction left unmatched. There are 13 residues in the CDR3. The CDR3 region is CASTPDRGDEQFF. For the CDR3, the DNA is TGTGCCAGCACTCCGGACAGGGGAGATGAGCAGTTCTTC. Supplemented by reference TRBV2 and TRBJ2-1, the full variable domain reads EPEVTQTPSHQVTQMGQEVILRCVPISNHLYFYWYRQILGQKVEFLVSFYNNEISEKSEIFDDQFSVERPDGSNFTLKIRSTKLEDSAMYFCASTPDRGDEQFFGPGTRLTVL.

A few counts support this clonotype. CDR3 region: CASSRGQGAYGYTF. The CDR3 coding sequence is TGTGCCAGCAGCCGAGGACAGGGGGCTTATGGCTACACCTTC. The chain carries TRBV28 and TRBJ1-2; TRBD1 matches at 11 bases. V gave up 6 bases and J gave up 5 bases; unmatched junction bases: 5. Looked up from germline, CDR1 is MDHEN and CDR2 is SYDVKM. There are 14 residues in the CDR3.

This chain uses TRBV9 with TRBJ2-1, with no clear D. Germline loops: CDR1 SGDLS, CDR2 YYNGEE. V was clipped by 4 bases and J by 4 bases, with 15 bases between them. The CDR3 loop spans 15 amino acids. Here the CDR3 reads CASSPGGRIYNEQFF. The CDR3 DNA reads as TGTGCCAGCAGCCCTGGCGGACGGATTTACAATGAGCAGTTCTTC.

In this sample, this clonotype turned up many times. The CDR3 protein is CASSLSWERGQFF. The CDR3 bases are TGTGCCAGCAGCTTAAGCTGGGAACGAGGGCAGTTCTTC. The genes are TRBV7-2 and TRBJ2-1, with unresolved D. Trimming took off 2 bases at V and 12 bases at J, with 14 bases between the two ends. CDR1 SGHTA and CDR2 FQGNSA come from the germline V gene. This CDR3 has 13 amino acids.

This clonotype occurred many times. Here the CDR3 reads CASSQVWEQTNVLTF. DNA for the CDR3: TGTGCCAGCAGCCAAGTGTGGGAACAAACCAACGTCCTGACTTTC. The J gene is TRBJ2-6, the V gene TRBV3-1; D is unresolved. Germline CDR1 is LGHDT and CDR2 is YNNKEL (reference sequence). V was cut by 1 base and J by 8 bases, with 12 bases left in between. This CDR3 has 15 amino acids.

This clonotype was detected a few times. The J gene is TRBJ2-5, the V gene TRBV12-3 or TRBV12-4, with 8 bases identical to TRBD2. Trimming cost V 3 bases and J 1 base; bases outside gene matches: 13. The CDR3 length is 18 residues. CDR3: CASSFRGFGGGSQETQYF. The CDR3 nucleotides read TGTGCCAGCAGTTTCCGGGGGTTCGGCGGGGGGTCCCAAGAGACCCAGTACTTC.

CDR3 nucleotides: TGTGCCATCAGCGGGACAGGGTATCCTAATCAGCCCCAGCATTTT. Amino acid sequence: CAISGTGYPNQPQHF. The chain employs TRBV10-3 and TRBJ1-5; 9 nucleotides agree with TRBD1. CDR3 length: 15 amino acids. V dropped 6 bases and J dropped 4; count of bases not matched to a gene: 7. Per the germline V gene, CDR1 is ENHRY and CDR2 is SYGVKD.

This clonotype was observed a handful of times. The chain carries TRBV9 and TRBJ1-2; no clear D gene. This CDR3 is 12 amino acids long. CDR1 and CDR2 from the germline V gene are SGDLS and YYNGEE. V was clipped by 0 bases and J by 0 bases, with 0 bases between them. In DNA form, the CDR3 reads TGTGCCAGCAGCGTAGCTAACTATGGCTACACCTTC. It translates to CASSVANYGYTF.

J is TRBJ2-1 and V is TRBV4-1, with 8 bases identical to TRBD2. Germline assignment: CDR1 MGHRA and CDR2 YSYEKL. After removal of 4 bases from V and 5 bases from J, the junction contained 7 bases not matched to a gene. This CDR3 contains 15 residues. The CDR3 DNA reads as TGCGCCAGCAGCCCCGCCGCGGGGGGAAACAATGAGCAGTTCTTC. Translated: CASSPAAGGNNEQFF.

The rearrangement links TRBV4-3 to TRBJ2-7; D uncertain. From germline, CDR1 is LGHNA and CDR2 YSLEER. The V end was cut by 0 bases, the J end by 3 bases, with 12 bases between. The CDR3 extends over 15 amino acids. CDR3 bases: TGCGCCAGCAGCCAAGATGCCAGTGTGTTCTACGAGCAGTACTTC. Translation gives CASSQDASVFYEQYF.

This clonotype was seen ten or more times. The chain joins TRBV9 to TRBJ2-1, with D unclear. The CDR3 has 12 amino acids. CDR1 SGDLS and CDR2 YYNGEE come from the germline V gene. Trimming removed 0 bases from V and 7 bases from J, with 5 bases in between. CDR3 in amino acids: CASSVEENEQFF. CDR3 DNA sequence: TGTGCCAGCAGCGTAGAAGAGAATGAGCAGTTCTTC.